This T cell receptor (beta chain) was captured in a study of cytomegalovirus exposure and HLA in healthy donors. Study-level findings and limits: Clusters of TCRs from the first cohort tended to co-occur in the roughly 120 validation repertoires (as a later analysis found).

It was the 120-subject validation cohort, separate from the 666-subject first cohort, to which the donors belonged. The CDR3 sequence is 14 residues long. The V gene's germline CDR1 is LGHNA and CDR2 YNFKEQ. Trimming took 3 bases from V and 4 from J, leaving 10 bases between them. Generated by immunoSEQ multiplex PCR, the TCRdb table keeps only in-frame clones and is missing some. The data show some 150,000 clones, around 87% seen once. Remarks on this clone: Its target is unknown.

This TCR was sampled from a woman aged 25 to 39 in good health and CMV-seronegative. Sequencing was carried out using PBMCs. V usage is TRBV4-2 and J usage is TRBJ1-3, with D unresolved. CDR3 bases: TGTGCCAGCAGCCACCCTTCCCAGGGAAACACCATATATTTT. Amino acid sequence: CASSHPSQGNTIYF.